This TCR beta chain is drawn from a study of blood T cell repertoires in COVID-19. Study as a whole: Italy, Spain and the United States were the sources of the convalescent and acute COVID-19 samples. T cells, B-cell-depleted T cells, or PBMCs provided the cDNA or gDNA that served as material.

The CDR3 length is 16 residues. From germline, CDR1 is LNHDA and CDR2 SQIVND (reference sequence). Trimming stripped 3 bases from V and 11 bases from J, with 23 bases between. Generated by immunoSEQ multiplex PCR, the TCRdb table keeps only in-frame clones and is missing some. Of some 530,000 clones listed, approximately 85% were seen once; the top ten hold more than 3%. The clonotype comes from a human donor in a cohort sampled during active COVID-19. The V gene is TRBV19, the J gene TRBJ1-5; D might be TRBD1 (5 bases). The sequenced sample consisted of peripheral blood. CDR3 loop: CASSMPPAGGILAQHF. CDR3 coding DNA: TGTGCCAGTAGTATGCCCCCGGCGGGGGGGATATTGGCCCAGCATTTT.